The 11 T cell receptor beta chains in this list originate from one sample, sequenced in a study of blood T cell repertoires in COVID-19 (dated by TCRdb to about 2020). Library preparation used the immunoSEQ multiplex PCR assay. TCRdb's version of the immuneACCESS table is confined to in-frame rearrangements and falls short of the full clone set. An unresolved V gene accounts for under half of the shortfall where checked; the remainder is of unknown origin. Present in this sample are about 200,000 clones, more than 70% of which were seen just once. The top ten hold around 7% of the sample. The specimen sequenced was PBMCs or T cells enriched from blood (not recorded which). The receptors were sampled from a woman aged 40 to 55 with acute COVID-19.

The J gene is TRBJ1-4, the V gene TRBV28; 8 bases are shared with TRBD1. V trimming: 2 bases; J trimming: 6 bases; junction bases outside the gene matches: 2. The CDR3 loop spans 14 amino acids. Germline V lookup: CDR1 MDHEN, CDR2 SYDVKM. CDR3 loop: CASSLVRGHEKLFF. CDR3 bases: TGTGCCAGCAGTTTAGTCAGGGGGCATGAAAAACTGTTTTTT.

This clone was counted only a few times. In the same sample, other DNA sequences code for this CDR3. CDR3 bases: TGTGCCAGCAGCCTGGACAGGGGCAATCAGCCCCAGCATTTT. Translated, it gives CASSLDRGNQPQHF. The chain carries TRBV7-2 and TRBJ1-5; 8 nucleotides line up with TRBD1. Germline CDR1 and CDR2: SGHTA and FQGNSA. The CDR3 has 14 residues. Germline trimming cut 5 bases from V and 2 bases from J; bases unmatched to any gene: 2.

The V call is TRBV6-6, the J call TRBJ2-7; D gene uncertain. The length of the CDR3 is 15 residues. The V gene's germline CDR1 is MNHNY and CDR2 SVGAGI (reference sequence). V lost 10 bases and J 4 bases, leaving 23 bases between the germline ends. CDR3 DNA sequence: TGTGCCACCTTCCACGGTGTCGGGTACGAATACGAGCAGTACTTC. It encodes CATFHGVGYEYEQYF.

V usage is TRBV5-4 and J usage is TRBJ1-3; a weak D match, TRBD1 (6 bases). This CDR3 has 17 amino acids. The germline V gene has CDR1 SGHNT and CDR2 YYREEE (reference sequence). V was clipped by 4 bases and J by 1 base, with 18 bases between them. The DNA for the CDR3 is TGTGCCAGCAGCGAAACCGGGGGGCGAGTATCTGGAAACACCATATATTTT. This encodes CASSETGGRVSGNTIYF.

The chain is built from TRBV11-2 and TRBJ2-2, with D possibly being TRBD1 (5 bases). CDR1 and CDR2 (germline): SGHAT, FQNNGV. The CDR3 has 15 amino acids. Trimming shortened V by 1 base and J by 3 bases, and 9 bases separated the two germline ends. Written as DNA, the CDR3 is TGTGCCAGCAGCTTAGTGGCAGGGTACACCGGGGAGCTGTTTTTT. Its translation is CASSLVAGYTGELFF. Full variable domain (missing parts from reference TRBV11-2 and TRBJ2-2): EAGVAQSPRYKIIEKRQSVAFWCNPISGHATLYWYQQILGQGPKLLIQFQNNGVVDDSQLPKDRFSAERLKGVDSTLKIQPAKLEDSAVYLCASSLVAGYTGELFFGEGSRLTVL.

The chain joins TRBV6-5 to TRBJ2-7; 7 bases align to TRBD1. Germline CDR1 and CDR2: MNHEY and SVGAGI. V was pared by 8 bases and J by 4 bases, with 11 bases of the junction left unmatched. The CDR3 has 14 residues. The CDR3 spells CASGKTGTAYEQYF. CDR3 nucleotide sequence: TGTGCCAGCGGAAAGACCGGGACAGCATACGAGCAGTACTTC.

As for this clone: This specimen includes other DNA sequences encoding the same CDR3. This chain joins TRBV6-5 and TRBJ2-6; D not certain. The CDR3 contains 13 residues. Germline V CDR1 and CDR2: MNHEY, SVGAGI. Trimming took 6 bases from V and 1 from J, leaving 4 bases between them. CDR3 in amino acids: CASRSSGANVLTF. The CDR3 DNA follows: TGTGCCAGCAGATCATCTGGGGCCAACGTCCTGACTTTC.

V is TRBV13 and J is TRBJ2-1, with D uncertain. The CDR3 contains 13 residues. V was trimmed by 3 bases and J by 7 bases, leaving 10 bases between them. From germline, CDR1 is PRHDT and CDR2 FYEKMQ (reference sequence). The CDR3: CASSLKEWNEQFF. CDR3 DNA: TGTGCCAGCAGCTTGAAGGAGTGGAATGAGCAGTTCTTC.

V and J are TRBV30 and TRBJ1-6; tentative D call: TRBD1 (6 bases). Germline CDR1 reads GTSNPN; CDR2 reads SVGIG (reference sequence). This CDR3 region has 14 residues. Deletions cut 4 bases from V and 7 bases from J, with 14 bases between. For the CDR3, the DNA is TGTGCCTGGACCATAGACAGGAAAAATTCACCCCTCCACTTT. This codes for CAWTIDRKNSPLHF.

The chain uses TRBV5-6 and TRBJ2-7; 7 positions match TRBD1. Trimming at V came to 1 base and at J to 6 bases, leaving 13 bases not matched to a gene. CDR3 length: 16 residues. The V gene's germline CDR1 is SGHDT and CDR2 YYEEEE. The CDR3 region is CASSLSPAGGSGEQYF. CDR3 nucleotide sequence: TGTGCCAGCAGCTTGTCTCCAGCAGGGGGAAGCGGCGAGCAGTACTTC.

The chain employs TRBV7-9 and TRBJ2-3; D is perhaps TRBD2 (6 bases). Trimming removed 5 bases from V and 6 bases from J, with 21 bases in between. CDR1 and CDR2 (germline): SEHNR, FQNEAQ (reference sequence). This CDR3 region has 16 residues. The CDR3 DNA sequence: TGTGCCAGCAGCCGAGGGACTTCGCCCTCTCCCGATACGCAGTATTTT. Protein product: CASSRGTSPSPDTQYF.